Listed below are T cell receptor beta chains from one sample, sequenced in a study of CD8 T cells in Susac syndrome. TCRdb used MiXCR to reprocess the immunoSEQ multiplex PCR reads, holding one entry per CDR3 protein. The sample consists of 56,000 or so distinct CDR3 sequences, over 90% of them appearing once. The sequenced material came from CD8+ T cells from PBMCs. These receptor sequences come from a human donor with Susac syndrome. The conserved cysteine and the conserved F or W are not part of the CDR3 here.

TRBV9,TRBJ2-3,ASSVVTSQDTQY
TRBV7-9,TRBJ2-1,ASSLGGGTYNEQF
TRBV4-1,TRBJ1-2,ASSQLRTGRYGYT
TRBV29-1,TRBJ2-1,SAQGADSYNEQF
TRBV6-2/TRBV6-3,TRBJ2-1,ASSYLRRGGEQF
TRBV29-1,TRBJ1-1,SALVEGNTEAF
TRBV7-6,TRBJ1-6,ASSQDSRSSYNSPLH
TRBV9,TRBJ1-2,ASSIEGGNYGYT
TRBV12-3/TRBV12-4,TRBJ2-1,ASSSTSGGEQF
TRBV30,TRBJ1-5,AWSTGPPSNQPQH
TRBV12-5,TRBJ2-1,ASTQYNEQF
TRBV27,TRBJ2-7,ASSPDMDEQY
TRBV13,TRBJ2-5,ASSPRTSGVGETQY
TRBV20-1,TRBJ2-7,SARDRRSSYEQY
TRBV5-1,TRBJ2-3,ASSLEGAGTDTQY
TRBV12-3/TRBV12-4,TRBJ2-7,ASSFNNHYEQY
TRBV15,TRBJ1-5,ATSRDWIGNQPQH
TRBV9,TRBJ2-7,ASSVDQGSYEQY
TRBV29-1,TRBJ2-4,SVEGREGWIQY
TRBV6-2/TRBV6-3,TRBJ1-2,ASSPYTGGGYT
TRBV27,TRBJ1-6,ASTADPWYNSPLH
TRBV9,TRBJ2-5,ASSADEETQY
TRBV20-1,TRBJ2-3,SARVAGGAYRRGTDTQY
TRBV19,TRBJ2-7,ASSPFTDRGGEQY
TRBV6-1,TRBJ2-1,ASSDLAGTGYNEQF
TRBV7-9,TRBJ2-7,ASSPPRSGVGDEQY
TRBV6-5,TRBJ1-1,ASSPGQGWTEAF
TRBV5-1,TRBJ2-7,ASSLAGISYEQY
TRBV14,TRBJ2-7,ASSRTGTYEQY
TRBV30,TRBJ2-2,AWRGQGLNGELF
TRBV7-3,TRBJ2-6,ASSLSGGSGANVLT
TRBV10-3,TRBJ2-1,AISEQTLSSYNEQF
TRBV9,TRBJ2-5,ASSPREGARETQY
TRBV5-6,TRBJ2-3,ASSGHTDTQY
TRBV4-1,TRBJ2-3,ASSHLGGTSEDTQY
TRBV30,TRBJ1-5,AWSVPGNQPQH
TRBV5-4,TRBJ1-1,AIKEYGISNTEAF
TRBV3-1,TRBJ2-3,ASSTGSTDTQY
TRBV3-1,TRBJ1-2,ASSHEQGNYGYT
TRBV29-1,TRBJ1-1,SVEEGGLNTEAF
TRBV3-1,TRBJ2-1,ASSQDVFAGESYNEQF
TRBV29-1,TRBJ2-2,SLKTSNTGELF
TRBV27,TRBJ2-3,ASSLGTTYTDTQY
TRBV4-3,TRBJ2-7,ASSQDRGTGAYEQY
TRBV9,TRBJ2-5,ASSGGQQETQY
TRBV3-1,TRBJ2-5,ASSFHSGVQETQY
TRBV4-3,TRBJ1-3,ASSLSSSGNTIY
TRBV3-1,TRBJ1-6,ASSQGWTAPLH
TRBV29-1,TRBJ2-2,SVVGLEAGELF
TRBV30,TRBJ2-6,AWSVPAGSPGSGANVLT
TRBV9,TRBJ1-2,ASSGLGTESNYGYT
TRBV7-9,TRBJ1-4,ASSLVPNEKLF
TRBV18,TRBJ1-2,ASSPGQGSYGYT
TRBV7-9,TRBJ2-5,ASSLLAESGETQY
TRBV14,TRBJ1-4,ASSQFQGLEKLF
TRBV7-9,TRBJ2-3,ASSERQGSTDTQY
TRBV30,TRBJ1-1,AWSVGPDEAF
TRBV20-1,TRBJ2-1,SARDGQGYNEQF